This T cell receptor (beta chain) was retrieved from a study of blood T cell repertoires in COVID-19. Study-level background: Both acute and convalescent COVID-19 samples were obtained from the United States, Italy and Spain. The analysed material was cDNA or gDNA that came from T cells, B-cell-depleted T cells, or PBMCs.

Germline V gene sequence: CDR1 SGHDT, CDR2 YYEEEE. This CDR3 comprises 16 residues. Unmatched junction bases numbered 10, after V lost 0 bases and J lost 9 bases. The assay was immunoSEQ multiplex PCR, and TCRdb's table has in-frame clones only and misses some. Of some 78,000 clones in the sample, about 89% were seen once. The sequenced material came from peripheral blood. This TCR derives from a middle-aged man with active or convalescent COVID-19. The chain carries TRBV5-6 and TRBJ2-1, with 9 bases aligning to TRBD2. The CDR3 is CASSLEASGVGVEQFF. CDR3 sequence (DNA): TGTGCCAGCAGCTTGGAAGCTAGCGGGGTAGGGGTTGAGCAGTTCTTC.